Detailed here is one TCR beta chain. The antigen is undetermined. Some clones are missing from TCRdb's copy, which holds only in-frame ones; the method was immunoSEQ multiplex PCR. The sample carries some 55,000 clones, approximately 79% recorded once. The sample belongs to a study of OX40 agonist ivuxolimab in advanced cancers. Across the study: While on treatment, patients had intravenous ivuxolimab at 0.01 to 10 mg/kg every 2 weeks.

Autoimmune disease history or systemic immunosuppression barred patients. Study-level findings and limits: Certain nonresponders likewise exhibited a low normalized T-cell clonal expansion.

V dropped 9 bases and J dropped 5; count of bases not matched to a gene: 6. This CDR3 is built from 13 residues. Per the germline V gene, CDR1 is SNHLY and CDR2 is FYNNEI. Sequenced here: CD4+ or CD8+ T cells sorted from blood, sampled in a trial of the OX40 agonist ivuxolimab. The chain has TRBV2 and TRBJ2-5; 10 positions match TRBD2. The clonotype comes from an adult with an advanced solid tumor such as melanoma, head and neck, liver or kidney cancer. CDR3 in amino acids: CARQAGGPETQYF. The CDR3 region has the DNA TGTGCCAGGCAAGCGGGGGGGCCGGAGACCCAGTACTTC.